These T cell receptor beta chains were read from a single sample in a study of blood T cell repertoires in COVID-19. Sequenced by immunoSEQ multiplex PCR; TCRdb stores in-frame clones only, minus some. The sample contains roughly 150,000 clones, around four fifths of which appear only once. Material for sequencing was peripheral blood. These receptors were taken from a man between 65 and 85 years old who had recovered from COVID-19. Both conserved end residues are part of each CDR3. D genes are given only for firm matches. Expanded clones get a size class; other rows say once, few or many, or leave the size out.

TRBJ2-1 | TRBV7-2 | - | 12 | TRBD2 | TGTGCCAGCAGCTACACTAGCGCAAAGCAGTTCTTC | CASSYTSAKQFF
TRBJ2-3 | TRBV18 | - | 12 | - | TGTGCCAGTCACAGTGGGACAGATACGCAGTATTTT | CASHSGTDTQYF
TRBJ2-1 | TRBV19 | - | 17 | TRBD2 | TGTGCCAGTAGTACCGGCCGGGGGGCTAGCGGGGGCAATGAGCAGTTCTTC | CASSTGRGASGGNEQFF
TRBJ2-5 | TRBV3-1/TRBV3-2 | - | 18 | TRBD2 | TGTGCCAGCAGCCAAGACATTTTAGGCGGGAGGGCCAGCGAGACCCAGTACTTC | CASSQDILGGRASETQYF
TRBJ2-5 | TRBV3-1/TRBV3-2 | - | 14 | - | TGTGCCAGCAGCCAAGATTCAGGCACCTGGACCCAGTACTTC | CASSQDSGTWTQYF
TRBJ2-7 | TRBV5-1 | - | 18 | TRBD2 | TGCGCCAGCAGCTTGGCCCCCCCGACTAGCGGGAGTACACACGAGCAGTACTTC | CASSLAPPTSGSTHEQYF
TRBJ2-1 | TRBV9 | - | 15 | - | TGTGCCAGCAGCGTAGCGGTCCCGTCCTACAATGAGCAGTTCTTC | CASSVAVPSYNEQFF
TRBJ2-5 | TRBV7-2 | - | 14 | TRBD2 | TGTGCCAGCAGCTCGGGACTAGCGAAGGAGACCCAGTACTTC | CASSSGLAKETQYF
TRBJ1-2 | TRBV24-1 | - | 14 | TRBD1 | TGTGCCACCAGTGATTTCGACAGGGGCTATGGCTACACCTTC | CATSDFDRGYGYTF
TRBJ2-1 | TRBV7-9 | - | 13 | TRBD2 | TGTGCCAGCGCGGGACTAGCGGACAATGAGCAGTTCTTC | CASAGLADNEQFF
TRBJ1-5 | TRBV7-9 | - | 18 | - | TGTGCCAGCAGCCCCCCTCATCGGATACAGGGAAGGAATCAGCCCCAGCATTTT | CASSPPHRIQGRNQPQHF
TRBJ2-5 | TRBV20-1 | - | 14 | TRBD1 | TGCAGTGCTAGTGAAGGGACAGGGGTGGAGACCCAGTACTTC | CSASEGTGVETQYF
TRBJ2-1 | TRBV7-6 | - | 17 | TRBD2 | TGTGCCAGCAGCTTAGCGCTTACTAGCGGGAGTGAAGATGAGCAGTTCTTC | CASSLALTSGSEDEQFF
TRBJ1-2 | TRBV3-1/TRBV3-2 | - | 16 | - | TGTGCCAGCAGCCAAGTGCCAGACGGGATATACTATGGCTACACCTTC | CASSQVPDGIYYGYTF
TRBJ2-6 | TRBV5-1 | few | 14 | - | TGCGCCAGCAGTTCCGGTGCTGGGGCCAACGTCCTGACTTTC | CASSSGAGANVLTF
TRBJ2-1 | TRBV7-8 | - | 15 | - | TGTGCCAGCAGCGCTACTTGGGGAGGTCACAATGAGCAGTTCTTC | CASSATWGGHNEQFF
TRBJ2-5 | TRBV6-6 | - | 15 | - | TGTGCCAGCAGTTCTAGGAGCCAGGGTGTAGAGACCCAGTACTTC | CASSSRSQGVETQYF
TRBJ2-1 | TRBV24-1 | - | 15 | - | TGTGCCACCAGTGATCCCTTCGACAGGAACAATGAGCAGTTCTTC | CATSDPFDRNNEQFF
TRBJ2-1 | TRBV11-2 | - | 13 | - | TGTGCCAGCAGCTTATTCCCTTACAATGAGCAGTTCTTC | CASSLFPYNEQFF
TRBJ2-5 | TRBV7-2 | - | 15 | TRBD2 | TGTGCCAGCAGCTTTCCGACTAGCGGGATTGAGACCCAGTACTTC | CASSFPTSGIETQYF
TRBJ1-2 | TRBV18 | - | 15 | TRBD1 | TGTGCCAGCTCACCCACAGGGGGCGCGAGCTATGGCTACACCTTC | CASSPTGGASYGYTF
TRBJ2-1 | TRBV2 | many | 13 | - | TGTGCCAGCAACCTCTACTCCTACAATGAGCAGTTCTTC | CASNLYSYNEQFF
TRBJ2-5 | TRBV7-2 | - | 12 | - | TGTGCCAGCAGCTTAGGGCGGGAGACCCAGTACTTC | CASSLGRETQYF
TRBJ1-2 | TRBV7-9 | - | 13 | - | TGTGCCAGCAGTCAGGGCACAAACTATGGCTACACCTTC | CASSQGTNYGYTF
TRBJ1-1 | TRBV6-1 | - | 15 | - | TGTGCCAGCAGTGAGGGGGGGTCCCAGGACACTGAAGCTTTCTTT | CASSEGGSQDTEAFF
TRBJ2-2 | TRBV5-6 | - | 16 | - | TGTGCCAGCAGCTTGGCAGCGGTCCGGCGGACCGGGGAGCTGTTTTTT | CASSLAAVRRTGELFF
TRBJ1-4 | TRBV28 | - | 14 | - | TGTGCCAGCAGGACGGGACACCGTAATGAAAAACTGTTTTTT | CASRTGHRNEKLFF
TRBJ2-7 | TRBV5-3 | - | 15 | - | TGTGCCAGAAGCGCAGGAGGGGTAATCCCCTACGAGCAGTACTTC | CARSAGGVIPYEQYF
TRBJ1-1 | TRBV11-2 | - | 14 | - | TGTGCCAGCAGCTTTGGGCAGGGCAATACTGAAGCTTTCTTT | CASSFGQGNTEAFF
TRBJ1-4 | TRBV2 | - | 14 | TRBD1 | TGTGCCAGCACAACAGGACAGGGGGATGAAAAACTGTTTTTT | CASTTGQGDEKLFF
TRBJ1-5 | TRBV5-4 | - | 13 | - | TGTGCCAGCAGCACTACTCCTTATCAGCCCCAGCATTTT | CASSTTPYQPQHF
TRBJ2-7 | TRBV28 | - | 15 | TRBD2 | TGTGCCAGCAGTTTTAGCGGGAACACAGCCTACGAGCAGTACTTC | CASSFSGNTAYEQYF
TRBJ1-1 | TRBV7-2 | - | 14 | - | TGTGCCAGCAGCTCCCTGGGGGGGGGCACTGAAGCTTTCTTT | CASSSLGGGTEAFF
TRBJ1-2 | TRBV19 | - | 13 | - | TGTGCCAGTACCCCGGAGGCAGCGGCTGGCTACACCTTC | CASTPEAAAGYTF
TRBJ1-1 | TRBV29-1 | few | 13 | - | TGCAGCGTCCCCGGGGAGGGGAACACTGAAGCTTTCTTT | CSVPGEGNTEAFF
TRBJ1-5 | TRBV5-1 | - | 14 | - | TGCGCCAGCAGCTTGGGGGGAGACAATCAGCCCCAGCATTTT | CASSLGGDNQPQHF
TRBJ2-1 | TRBV7-2 | - | 15 | - | TGTGCCAGCAGCTTGTCTCAAAAGGGGGAAACTGAGCAGTTCTTC | CASSLSQKGETEQFF
TRBJ1-2 | TRBV4-1 | - | 17 | TRBD1 | TGCGCCAGCAGCCAAGAATCGCAGGGGGCGCGGAACTATGGCTACACCTTC | CASSQESQGARNYGYTF
TRBJ1-1 | TRBV7-2 | - | 15 | TRBD1 | TGTGCCAGCAGCTACATTACAGGGGGGAACACTGAAGCTTTCTTT | CASSYITGGNTEAFF
TRBJ1-1 | TRBV6-6 | - | 14 | - | TGTGCCAGCAGTTACGGACAGACGAACACTGAAGCTTTCTTT | CASSYGQTNTEAFF
TRBJ2-2 | TRBV18 | once | 16 | - | TGTGCCAGCTCAGCCACGTCCGGGAGATCTACCGGGGAGCTGTTTTTT | CASSATSGRSTGELFF
TRBJ2-5 | TRBV5-1 | - | 15 | TRBD1 | TGCGCCAGCGGTGGGGGGACAGGGAACCAAGAGACCCAGTACTTC | CASGGGTGNQETQYF
TRBJ1-3 | TRBV6-5 | few | 16 | - | TGTGCCAGCAGTTACGGGGGGACCCACTCTGGAAACACCATATATTTT | CASSYGGTHSGNTIYF
TRBJ1-6 | TRBV19 | - | 13 | - | TGTGCCAGTAGTATAGTGGACATCTCACCCCTCCACTTT | CASSIVDISPLHF
TRBJ1-3 | TRBV27 | - | 14 | - | TGTGCCAGCAGGAGGGCCGGAGCTGGAAACACCATATATTTT | CASRRAGAGNTIYF
TRBJ2-7 | TRBV4-1 | - | 17 | TRBD2 | TGCGCCAGCAGACTGGGGGCTAGCGGGAGGGCCAAGGACGAGCAGTACTTC | CASRLGASGRAKDEQYF